The 30 T cell receptor beta chains listed next were all sequenced from one sample in a study of CD8+ T cells in alopecia areata. cDNA prepared by RNA extraction and subsequent reverse transcription served as the template for sequencing. Generated by immunoSEQ multiplex PCR, the TCRdb table keeps only in-frame clones and is missing some. The data show roughly 170,000 clones, roughly 53% seen once. Stated treatment: oral pan-JAK inhibitor, 5-10 mg twice daily. The sequencing used CD8+ T cells sorted from blood, collected at week 24, from a patient treated with tofacitinib. These receptors were taken from a human donor with alopecia areata.

This chain joins TRBV9 and TRBJ1-1; D possibly corresponds to TRBD1 (6 bases). The V end was cut by 5 bases, the J end by 9 bases, with 14 bases between. Germline loops: CDR1 SGDLS, CDR2 YYNGEE. The CDR3 runs to 12 residues. Written as DNA, the CDR3 is TGTGCCAGCAGTCCCTCACAGGGCAAAGCTTTCTTT. Translating gives CASSPSQGKAFF. Filled out from reference TRBV9 and TRBJ1-1, the complete variable domain reads DSGVTQTPKHLITATGQRVTLRCSPRSGDLSVYWYQQSLDQGLQFLIQYYNGEERAKGNILERFSAQQFPDLHSELNLSSLELGDSALYFCASSPSQGKAFFGQGTRLTVV.

This chain joins TRBV2 and TRBJ2-5, with a weak D call TRBD1 (6 bases). The V end lost 3 bases, the J end lost 0 bases, and 14 bases lay between the germline ends. Germline V gene lookup returns CDR1 SNHLY and CDR2 FYNNEI. The CDR3 has 16 residues. CDR3 protein: CASSDLRGAYQETQYF. The CDR3 DNA follows: TGTGCCAGCAGTGATCTCAGGGGCGCGTACCAAGAGACCCAGTACTTC.

The chain couples TRBV13 to TRBJ1-2; D might be TRBD1 (5 bases). The V end was cut by 5 bases, the J end by 2 bases, with 9 bases between. This CDR3 has 13 amino acids. In germline, CDR1 is PRHDT, CDR2 FYEKMQ (reference sequence). In DNA, the CDR3 is TGTGCCAGCAGCACGGGACGGAACTATGGCTACACCTTC. It encodes CASSTGRNYGYTF.

In regard to this clone: Other DNA sequences in this specimen translate into the identical CDR3. J is TRBJ1-2 and V is TRBV29-1; D is undetermined. This CDR3 is built from 11 residues. Trimming pared 1 base from V and 6 bases from J, leaving 6 bases between. CDR1 SQVTM and CDR2 ANQGSEA come from the germline V gene. As DNA, the CDR3 is TGCAGCGTTGAAGTCCGCAATGGCTACACCTTC. Translation gives CSVEVRNGYTF.

The J gene is TRBJ2-2, the V gene TRBV7-8; D tentatively fits TRBD1 or TRBD2 (5 bases each). Trimming stripped 7 bases from V and 6 bases from J, with 15 bases between. The CDR3 is 14 residues long. CDR1 is SGHVS and CDR2 is FQNEAQ in the germline V gene. CDR3: CASTHRDPAGELFF. The CDR3 nucleotides read TGTGCCAGCACCCACCGGGACCCCGCCGGGGAGCTGTTTTTT. Variable domain in full (rest from reference TRBV7-8 and TRBJ2-2): GAGVSQSPRYKVAKRGQDVALRCDPISGHVSLFWYQQALGQGPEFLTYFQNEAQLDKSGLPSDRFFAERPEGSVSTLKIQRTQQEDSAVYLCASTHRDPAGELFFGEGSRLTVL.

CDR3 region: CASSLQRGASVYYF. In DNA form, the CDR3 reads TGTGCCAGCAGCTTACAGCGGGGGGCCTCGGTTTACTACTTC. V usage is TRBV7-2 and J usage is TRBJ2-7, with TRBD2 matching over 9 bases. The CDR3 runs 14 residues. Trimming took 2 bases from V and 13 from J; bases not matched to a gene: 12. Germline V CDR1 and CDR2: SGHTA, FQGNSA.

The V call is TRBV7-9, the J call TRBJ2-7, with D maybe TRBD1 (6 bases). V lost 4 bases to trimming and J lost 0 bases, with 10 bases between them. In germline, CDR1 is SEHNR, CDR2 FQNEAQ (reference sequence). There are 14 residues in the CDR3. The DNA of the CDR3 is TGTGCCAGCAGCTCACCGGGACACTCCTACGAGCAGTACTTC. Translated: CASSSPGHSYEQYF.

The J gene is TRBJ2-6, the V gene TRBV7-9; 10 bases match TRBD1. CDR3 length: 19 residues. The V and J ends lost 10 bases and 0 bases, in that order; junction bases with no gene match: 15. From germline, CDR1 is SEHNR and CDR2 FQNEAQ (reference sequence). Here the CDR3 DNA reads TGTGCCACGAGAATTCTGGCGGGACAGGGGACCTCTGGGGCCAACGTCCTGACTTTC. It encodes CATRILAGQGTSGANVLTF.

The chain joins TRBV10-3 to TRBJ1-2, with D unresolved. The V gene's germline CDR1 is ENHRY and CDR2 SYGVKD. CDR3 length: 13 residues. V was cut by 9 bases and J by 4 bases, with 15 bases left in between. The CDR3 loop reads CAIPQSPVYGYTF. CDR3 sequence (DNA): TGTGCCATACCACAATCCCCCGTCTATGGCTACACCTTC.

The chain uses TRBV11-2 and TRBJ2-5; TRBD1 is a possible D gene (6 bases). Germline CDR1 reads SGHAT; CDR2 reads FQNNGV. V dropped 5 bases and J dropped 2 bases, with 12 bases sitting between them. The CDR3 covers 14 residues. CDR3 nucleotides: TGTGCCAGCAGCACATACAGGGATCAAGAGACCCAGTACTTC. This sequence encodes CASSTYRDQETQYF.

This sequence joins TRBV5-1 and TRBJ1-2; D uncertain. The CDR3 spans 12 residues. Germline CDR1 SGHRS, CDR2 YFSETQ. The ends were cut back, 5 bases at V and 3 bases at J, with 8 bases in the middle. The CDR3 region is CASRGSDYGYTF. CDR3 in DNA: TGCGCCAGCAGGGGAAGTGACTATGGCTACACCTTC.

The chain combines TRBV10-3 with TRBJ1-2, with D maybe TRBD1 (6 bases). CDR1 and CDR2 from the germline V gene are ENHRY and SYGVKD. The V end lost 2 bases, the J end lost 11 bases, and 12 bases lay between the germline ends. The CDR3 runs 12 residues. CDR3 loop: CAISEVQGRYTF. CDR3 DNA sequence: TGTGCCATCAGTGAGGTACAGGGAAGATACACCTTC.

The chain has TRBV15 and TRBJ1-1, with D unclear. CDR3 length: 14 amino acids. CDR1 and CDR2 from the germline V gene are LNHNV and YYDKDF (reference sequence). V was cut by 0 bases and J by 0 bases, with 5 bases left in between. DNA of the CDR3: TGTGCCACCAGCAGAGATAGTCTGAACACTGAAGCTTTCTTT. This gives the protein CATSRDSLNTEAFF.

This rearrangement joins TRBV15 to TRBJ2-5, with D possibly being TRBD2 (5 bases). V dropped 3 bases and J dropped 5 bases, with 13 bases sitting between them. This CDR3 has 14 amino acids. Germline CDR1 and CDR2: LNHNV and YYDKDF (reference sequence). The CDR3 loop is CATSSRGMLETQYF. CDR3 in DNA: TGTGCCACCAGCAGCCGGGGTATGCTGGAGACCCAGTACTTC.

The chain couples TRBV2 to TRBJ2-7; the match to TRBD1 covers 8 bases. Germline values: CDR1 SNHLY, CDR2 FYNNEI. CDR3 length: 14 residues. The V segment lost 8 bases and the J segment 5 bases; nucleotides outside the gene matches: 11. The CDR3 DNA reads TGTGCCAGCGGAAAAGGACAGGGTCGAAACGAGCAGTACTTC. It is translated as CASGKGQGRNEQYF.

Only a few counts were recorded for this clone. The rearrangement joins TRBV14 to TRBJ1-1; D is perhaps TRBD1 (5 bases). This CDR3 has 16 residues. Deletions cut 0 bases from V and 10 bases from J, with 21 bases between. Per germline, CDR1 SGHDN and CDR2 FVKESK. The CDR3 here is CASSQEGVEGSRTAFF. CDR3 nucleotides: TGTGCCAGCAGCCAAGAAGGGGTGGAGGGATCCCGAACAGCTTTCTTT.

The chain recombines TRBV7-9 with TRBJ2-2; D ambiguous. Germline V CDR1 and CDR2: SEHNR, FQNEAQ (reference sequence). V lost 2 bases and J 5 bases, leaving 15 bases between the germline ends. This CDR3 has 16 residues. Written as DNA, the CDR3 is TGTGCCAGCAGCTTAAACGTCCGGGTTTCGACCGGGGAGCTGTTTTTT. Its translation: CASSLNVRVSTGELFF.

This clone was detected a few times. V is TRBV7-9 and J is TRBJ1-6, with D uncertain. V was clipped by 3 bases and J by 0 bases, with 6 bases between them. The CDR3 spans 15 residues. CDR1 is SEHNR, CDR2 FQNEAQ, per germline (reference sequence). CDR3 sequence (DNA): TGTGCCAGCAGCTTGGGGAACTCCTATAATTCACCCCTCCACTTT. It codes for CASSLGNSYNSPLHF.

The chain joins TRBV5-6 to TRBJ1-2; unclear D gene. Germline values: CDR1 SGHDT, CDR2 YYEEEE. This CDR3 contains 12 residues. V gave up 2 bases and J gave up 9 bases, with 11 bases separating them. CDR3 bases: TGTGCCAGCAGCTTTGGGAGTACAAGCTACACCTTC. This codes for CASSFGSTSYTF.

The chain employs TRBV2 and TRBJ2-7; TRBD2 might be the D (6 bases). Germline assignment: CDR1 SNHLY and CDR2 FYNNEI. The CDR3 loop spans 14 amino acids. Trimming stripped 1 base from V and 8 bases from J, with 15 bases between. In nucleotides, the CDR3 is TGTGCCAGCAGTGAAGGTCGGGGAGGAGCGCAGCAGTACTTC. Encoded protein: CASSEGRGGAQQYF.

The V gene is TRBV27, the J gene TRBJ2-7, with D perhaps TRBD2 (5 bases). Germline V gene lookup returns CDR1 MNHEY and CDR2 SMNVEV (reference sequence). The CDR3 spans 12 residues. Trimming stripped 3 bases from V and 7 bases from J, with 10 bases between. In DNA, the CDR3 is TGTGCCAGCAGTTTCTCGGGAAGGGAGCAGTACTTC. Its protein is CASSFSGREQYF.

The rearrangement uses TRBV6-5 and TRBJ2-5; D ambiguous. The V gene's germline CDR1 is MNHEY and CDR2 SVGAGI. The V end lost 2 bases, the J end lost 0 bases, and 10 bases lay between the germline ends. This CDR3 is 15 amino acids long. DNA for the CDR3: TGTGCCAGCAGTTACAGGGTGGCTGACCAAGAGACCCAGTACTTC. Translated, it gives CASSYRVADQETQYF.

This clone was seen just once. The chain carries TRBV27 and TRBJ2-7; D not certain. The CDR3 extends over 13 amino acids. The V and J ends lost 0 bases and 7 bases respectively, with 10 bases between them. The germline V gene encodes CDR1 MNHEY and CDR2 SMNVEV (reference sequence). The chain's CDR3 is CASSLSMVGEQYF. The CDR3 DNA reads as TGTGCCAGCAGTTTATCGATGGTTGGGGAGCAGTACTTC.

V usage is TRBV5-1 and J usage is TRBJ2-3; TRBD2 aligns across 10 bases. The V and J ends lost 1 base and 6 bases, in that order; junction bases with no gene match: 14. There are 18 residues in the CDR3. Germline CDR1 and CDR2: SGHRS and YFSETQ. The CDR3 protein is CASSLRLAGATLWDTQYF. The CDR3 bases are TGCGCCAGCAGCTTGAGGCTAGCGGGGGCCACGTTGTGGGATACGCAGTATTTT. Full variable domain (missing parts from reference TRBV5-1 and TRBJ2-3): KAGVTQTPRYLIKTRGQQVTLSCSPISGHRSVSWYQQTPGQGLQFLFEYFSETQRNKGNFPGRFSGRQFSNSRSEMNVSTLELGDSALYLCASSLRLAGATLWDTQYFGPGTRLTVL.

This clone came up a few times. V and J are TRBV30 and TRBJ2-1; 10 nucleotides align to TRBD2. J gave up 5 bases and V 8 bases, and 24 bases lay outside the gene matches. Germline CDR1 reads GTSNPN; CDR2 reads SVGIG (reference sequence). The CDR3 spans 19 residues. The CDR3 DNA is TGTGCCCTACACGACTACTCCATAGCGGGGGGACTTCGGGACAATGAGCAGTTCTTC. Translation gives CALHDYSIAGGLRDNEQFF.

The chain combines TRBV7-9 with TRBJ2-3; D remains ambiguous. The V gene lost 3 bases and the J gene lost 6 bases, with 13 bases spanning the gap. The CDR3 runs to 14 residues. The germline V gene has CDR1 SEHNR and CDR2 FQNEAQ (reference sequence). The CDR3 region has the DNA TGTGCCAGCAGCTTCCCAAACGATAGGGATACGCAGTATTTT. Its protein product is CASSFPNDRDTQYF.

The genes are TRBV27 and TRBJ1-6; the D gene is possibly TRBD1 (6 bases). This CDR3 is built from 14 residues. V was shortened by 0 bases and J by 10 bases, with 10 bases between the two germline ends. Germline V lookup: CDR1 MNHEY, CDR2 SMNVEV (reference sequence). The CDR3 spells CASSLSTGGSPLHF. The CDR3 DNA reads as TGTGCCAGCAGTTTATCGACGGGGGGCTCACCCCTCCACTTT.

This clone has only one observation. This rearrangement joins TRBV19 to TRBJ1-1, with no clear D. Germline V gene data show CDR1 as LNHDA and CDR2 as SQIVND (reference sequence). The germline V and J ends were trimmed by 3 bases and 7 bases, with 6 bases remaining between them. The CDR3 has 11 amino acids. The CDR3 DNA follows: TGTGCCAGTAGTATCGCCGGTGAAGCTTTCTTT. Its translation is CASSIAGEAFF.

This clone was picked up one time. The gene calls are TRBV1 and TRBJ2-5; the DNA was not used to check the table's D call, TRBD2. TRBV1 is a known pseudogene. This CDR3 region has 23 residues. CDR3 nucleotides: TGCACCAGCAGCCAAGTGAATGTCAGCGCGGGGACTAGCGGGGGGGCTGCTGGGGAGACCCAGTACTTC. This encodes CTSSQVNVSAGTSGGAAGETQYF.

This sequence joins TRBV4-1 and TRBJ2-1, with D perhaps matching TRBD1 (5 bases). V shed 1 base and J shed 3 bases, with 13 bases lying between them. The CDR3 is 16 amino acids. CDR1 MGHRA and CDR2 YSYEKL come from the germline V gene. The CDR3 sequence is CASSQVSRQIYNEQFF. The CDR3, as DNA: TGCGCCAGCAGCCAAGTTTCCAGACAGATCTACAATGAGCAGTTCTTC.